The clone carrying this T cell receptor (beta chain) was detected a few times. The V and J ends lost 6 bases and 6 bases respectively, with 12 bases between them. The CDR3 has 12 amino acids. Germline V CDR1 and CDR2: MDHEN, SYDVKM. The data belong to a study of early T cells in non-severe SARS-CoV-2 infection. Turning to the study itself: Unsorted whole-blood RNA was sequenced in bulk, leaving chains unpaired.

Attachment of unique molecular identifiers to individual cDNA molecules was performed. TCRdb independently ran MiXCR on the 5' RACE reads; one entry per CDR3 protein. The sample records 70,000 or so distinct CDR3 sequences, around 15% being singletons. V and J are TRBV28 and TRBJ2-7, with D unclear. The sample taken for sequencing was whole blood. This sequence was found in an adult who was a healthcare worker with PCR-confirmed SARS-CoV-2 infection or an uninfected control (not recorded which). The CDR3 reads CASSTPFGEQYF. CDR3 nucleotide sequence: TGTGCCAGCAGCACCCCCTTTGGCGAGCAGTACTTC. The variable domain in full, completed from reference TRBV28 and TRBJ2-7, reads DVKVTQSSRYLVKRTGEKVFLECVQDMDHENMFWYRQDPGLGLRLIYFSYDVKMKEKGDIPEGYSVSREKKERFSLILESASTNQTSMYLCASSTPFGEQYFGPGTRLTVT.